This T cell receptor beta chain is from a study of OX40 agonist ivuxolimab in advanced cancers. The repertoire was sequenced with immunoSEQ multiplex PCR; TCRdb's copy has only in-frame clones and lacks some. This table holds some 130,000 clones, 90% found once. Study results and caveats: In the 0.1 to 3.0 mg/kg range, CD4+ and CD8+ blood T cells had expanded clonally by week 6. The expanded peripheral T cells' antigen specificity was not determined. On average, a greater number of expanded clones characterised CD8+ T cells relative to CD4+.

Blood got drawn at baseline, again on cycle 4 day 1, and then on cycle 7 day 1. Points on this clone: Its antigen is not known.

The CDR3 length is 18 residues. In germline, CDR1 is GTSNPN, CDR2 SVGIG (reference sequence). V was clipped by 2 bases and J by 1 base, with 20 bases between them. The V call is TRBV30, the J call TRBJ2-2; D is perhaps TRBD2 (6 bases). The sequences come from CD4+ or CD8+ T cells sorted from blood, collected in a trial of the OX40 agonist ivuxolimab. The TCR was taken from an adult with an advanced solid tumor such as melanoma, head and neck, liver or kidney cancer. The CDR3 nucleotides are TGTGCCTGGAGTCCTCCGGGACTCCTAGTGGGGAACACCGGGGAGCTGTTTTTT. Translated: CAWSPPGLLVGNTGELFF. The full variable domain, completed using reference TRBV30 and TRBJ2-2, is SQTIHQWPATLVQPVGSPLSLECTVEGTSNPNLYWYRQAAGRGLQLLFYSVGIGQISSEVPQNLSASRPQDRQFILSSKKLLLSDSGFYLCAWSPPGLLVGNTGELFFGEGSRLTVL.